This T cell receptor beta chain was sequenced in a study of T cells after yellow fever vaccination. MiXCR was run by TCRdb on the 5' RACE reads, yielding one entry per CDR3 protein. The sample has just under 600,000 distinct CDR3 sequences; roughly 14% are singletons. On this clonotype itself: The antigen is not known.

Germline assignment: CDR1 MRHNA and CDR2 SNTAGT. V shed 3 bases and J 3 bases; nucleotides not matched to a gene: 11. This CDR3 is built from 16 residues. General study points: Researchers noted that a small share of clonotypes showed up in both CD4 and CD8 compartments.

This chain joins TRBV6-4 and TRBJ2-7; TRBD2 matches at 7 bases. The receptor was derived from a man aged 25-45 years who received the YFV17D yellow fever vaccine. The input for sequencing was PBMCs, taken on the day of the yellow fever booster vaccination. The CDR3 reads CASSELPGGIFYEQYF. The CDR3 DNA follows: TGTGCCAGCAGTGAATTACCGGGAGGTATATTCTACGAGCAGTACTTC.